The clone carrying this T cell receptor (beta chain) was counted many times. Its antigen is not known. This entry is derived from a study of CD8 T cells in ankylosing spondylitis. Study observations and caveats: With a CD8+ phenotype, disease-linked clones were relatively rare in peripheral blood.

The junction had 5 bases not matched to a gene; V was cut back by 6 bases and J by 3 bases. The CDR3 contains 14 residues. The authors made TCR beta libraries by quantitative 5'-RACE with molecular barcodes. TCRdb analysed the 5' RACE reads with MiXCR anew, one entry per CDR3 protein. The data contain about 240,000 distinct CDR3 sequences, roughly 8.6% of them singletons. The chain links TRBV12-3 or TRBV12-4 to TRBJ2-5; 9 bases are a match to TRBD2. This TCR was sampled from a male donor with ankylosing spondylitis or in good health (not recorded which). What was sequenced was blood, either unsorted or a sorted T cell fraction (not recorded which). The CDR3 loop reads CASSPAGGEETQYF. CDR3 bases: TGTGCCAGCAGCCCAGCGGGGGGTGAAGAGACCCAGTACTTC.